A selection of T cell receptor beta chains follows, all from one sample in a study of cytomegalovirus exposure and HLA in healthy donors. Produced via immunoSEQ multiplex PCR; TCRdb's table is partial and in-frame only. Of about 150,000 clones detected, 80% appear once; the ten largest clones hold 13% to 15%. The specimen was PBMCs. These receptors came from a woman aged 40 to 50 in good health and CMV-seronegative. Each CDR3 is given with its conserved first and last residue. Fields, in order: clone size, V gene, D gene, J gene, CDR3 protein, CDR3 DNA. A D gene is named only where the DNA matches it firmly. Some rows mark clone size as missing; the rest say once, few, many or name a class of expanded clone.

NA	TRBV6-4	TRBD2	TRBJ2-1	CASSDTTSGSEQFF	TGTGCCAGCAGTGACACAACTAGCGGGTCCGAGCAGTTCTTC
NA	TRBV11-3	TRBD1	TRBJ2-5	CASSLDPDRGETQYF	TGTGCCAGCAGCTTAGATCCCGACAGGGGAGAGACCCAGTACTTC
NA	TRBV10-1	NA	TRBJ1-1	CASSDSLGAGTEAFF	TGCGCCAGCAGTGACTCGCTGGGGGCAGGGACTGAAGCTTTCTTT
NA	TRBV2	NA	TRBJ1-3	CASSGQGNTIYF	TGTGCCAGCAGTGGTCAGGGAAACACCATATATTTT
NA	TRBV5-4	NA	TRBJ1-2	CASSLLQGNYTF	TGTGCCAGCAGCTTGCTTCAGGGAAACTACACCTTC
NA	TRBV5-1	TRBD1	TRBJ2-1	CVSSMWTGGNEQFF	TGCGTCAGCAGCATGTGGACAGGGGGCAATGAGCAGTTCTTC
NA	TRBV25-1	TRBD2	TRBJ2-3	CASSEDSGGARDTQYF	TGTGCCAGCAGTGAAGACAGCGGGGGGGCCAGAGATACGCAGTATTTT
NA	TRBV28	NA	TRBJ2-1	CASSPLENGVNEQFF	TGTGCCAGCAGTCCCCTAGAGAACGGGGTCAATGAGCAGTTCTTC
NA	TRBV11-3	TRBD2	TRBJ2-3	CASSYGGVPTYTQYF	TGTGCCAGCAGCTATGGGGGGGTACCCACTTATACGCAGTATTTT
NA	TRBV6-6	TRBD1	TRBJ1-1	CASSPTRGHTEAFF	TGTGCCAGCAGCCCAACCAGGGGGCACACTGAAGCTTTCTTT
NA	TRBV29-1	TRBD2	TRBJ2-7	CSVGPSGHSYEQYF	TGCAGCGTAGGCCCTAGCGGACACTCCTACGAGCAGTACTTC
NA	TRBV19	TRBD2	TRBJ2-7	CASSIQGAGGPLNEQYF	TGTGCCAGTAGTATTCAAGGGGCGGGAGGGCCCCTGAACGAGCAGTACTTC
NA	TRBV28	NA	TRBJ2-5	CASSFVLETQYF	TGTGCCAGCAGTTTCGTCTTGGAGACCCAGTACTTC
NA	TRBV7-9	NA	TRBJ1-3	CSSALMGGPDTIYF	TGTTCCAGCGCACTAATGGGGGGGCCGGACACCATATATTTT
NA	TRBV11-3	NA	TRBJ2-5	CASSFWGVNQETQYF	TGTGCCAGCAGCTTTTGGGGGGTAAATCAAGAGACCCAGTACTTC
few	TRBV2	NA	TRBJ2-7	CASSFPYEQYF	TGTGCCAGCAGTTTCCCTTACGAGCAGTACTTC
NA	TRBV27	NA	TRBJ2-7	CASKRSGTYEQYF	TGTGCCAGCAAGAGGAGCGGTACCTACGAGCAGTACTTC
NA	TRBV5-1	NA	TRBJ1-6	CASSFYTGGNSPLHF	TGCGCCAGCAGCTTCTACACGGGAGGTAATTCACCCCTCCACTTT
NA	TRBV6-1	TRBD1	TRBJ1-1	CASRLQGYTEAFF	TGTGCCAGCAGGCTACAGGGGTACACTGAAGCTTTCTTT